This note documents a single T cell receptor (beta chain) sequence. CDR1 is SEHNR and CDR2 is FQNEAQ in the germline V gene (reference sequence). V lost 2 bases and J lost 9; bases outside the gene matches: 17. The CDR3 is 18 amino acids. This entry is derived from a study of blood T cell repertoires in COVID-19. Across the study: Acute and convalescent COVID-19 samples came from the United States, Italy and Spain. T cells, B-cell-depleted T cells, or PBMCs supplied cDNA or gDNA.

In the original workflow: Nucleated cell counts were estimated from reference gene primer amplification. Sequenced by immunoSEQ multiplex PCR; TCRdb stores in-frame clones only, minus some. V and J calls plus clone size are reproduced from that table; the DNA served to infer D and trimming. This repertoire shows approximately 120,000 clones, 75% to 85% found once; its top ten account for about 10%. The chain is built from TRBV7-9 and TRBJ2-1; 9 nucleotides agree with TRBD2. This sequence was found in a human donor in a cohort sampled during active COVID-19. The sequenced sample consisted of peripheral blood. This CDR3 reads CASSLTGGRAILTIEQFF. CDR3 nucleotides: TGTGCCAGCAGCTTAACGGGCGGGAGGGCCATACTAACCATTGAGCAGTTCTTC.